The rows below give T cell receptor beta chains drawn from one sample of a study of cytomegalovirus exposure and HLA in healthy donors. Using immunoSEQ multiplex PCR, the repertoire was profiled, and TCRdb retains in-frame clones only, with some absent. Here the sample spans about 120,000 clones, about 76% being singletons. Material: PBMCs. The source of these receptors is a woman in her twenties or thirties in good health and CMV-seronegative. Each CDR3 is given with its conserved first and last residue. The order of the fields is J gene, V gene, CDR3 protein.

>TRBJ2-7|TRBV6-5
CASSVDLADEQYF
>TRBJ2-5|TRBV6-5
CASSPSGIQQETQYF
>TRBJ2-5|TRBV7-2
CASSLFGTTIQETQYF
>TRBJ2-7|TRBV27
CASSLSDGVPLDEQYF
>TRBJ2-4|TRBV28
CASSLRDGKNIQYF
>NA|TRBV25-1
CASSVETGWSSYEQYF
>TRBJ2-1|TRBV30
CAWSVPSSYNEQFF
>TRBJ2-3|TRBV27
CASMLTGRADTDTQYF
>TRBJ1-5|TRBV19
CASTHPGLKNQPQHF
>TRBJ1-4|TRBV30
CAWSATATNEKLFF
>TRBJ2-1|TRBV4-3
CASSQDGDRRGNEQFF
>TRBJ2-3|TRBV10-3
CAISDPSGIKDTQYF
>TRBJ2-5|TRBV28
CASSLGRQDRAETQYF
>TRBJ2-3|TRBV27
CASSSLGTFPSTDTQYF
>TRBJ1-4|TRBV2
CASSTSGTWLRGEKLFF
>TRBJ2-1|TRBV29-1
CSVEATTGLVF
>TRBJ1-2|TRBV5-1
CASSLGTGVVYGYTF
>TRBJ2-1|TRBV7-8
CASSPQQFRETYNEQFF
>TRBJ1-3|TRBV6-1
CASSETLNLQF
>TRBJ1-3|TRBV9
CASSPGGITGNTIYF